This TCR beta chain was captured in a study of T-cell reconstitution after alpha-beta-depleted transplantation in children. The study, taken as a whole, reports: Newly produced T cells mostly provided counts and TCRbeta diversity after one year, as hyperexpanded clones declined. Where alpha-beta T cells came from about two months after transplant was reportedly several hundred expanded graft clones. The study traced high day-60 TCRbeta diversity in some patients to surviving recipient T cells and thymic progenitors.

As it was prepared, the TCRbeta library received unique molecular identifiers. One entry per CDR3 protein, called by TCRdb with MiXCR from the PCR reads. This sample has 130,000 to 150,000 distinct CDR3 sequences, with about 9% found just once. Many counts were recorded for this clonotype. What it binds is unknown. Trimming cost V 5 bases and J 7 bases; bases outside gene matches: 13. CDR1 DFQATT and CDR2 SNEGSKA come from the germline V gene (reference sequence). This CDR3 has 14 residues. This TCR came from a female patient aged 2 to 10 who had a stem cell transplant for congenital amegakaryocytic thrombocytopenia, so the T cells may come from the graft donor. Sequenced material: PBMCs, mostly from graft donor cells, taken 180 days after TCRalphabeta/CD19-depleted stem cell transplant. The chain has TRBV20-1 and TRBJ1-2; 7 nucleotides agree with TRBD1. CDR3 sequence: CSAPGQSSYAGYTF. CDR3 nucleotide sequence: TGCAGTGCTCCGGGACAGAGCTCCTATGCTGGCTACACCTTC.